The TCR beta chain under discussion was sequenced for a study of tumor-infiltrating lymphocytes in localized non-small cell lung cancer. Whole-study results and caveats: Technical variation could not be separated from intratumor heterogeneity here. TCRbeta sequencing showed higher T cell infiltration in tumors than uninvolved lung. No T-cell fraction difference was seen between IM1 and IM2 tumors.

On this clone itself: The antigen remains undetermined.

Germline V gives CDR1 LGHNA, CDR2 YNFKEQ. Losses at the gene ends were 2 bases for V and 7 bases for J; bases not matched to a gene: 6. The CDR3 covers 14 residues. Method: immunoSEQ multiplex PCR; TCRdb's copy keeps in-frame clones and lacks some. The sample shows under 9,500 clones, roughly four fifths of them seen only once. The chain joins TRBV4-2 to TRBJ2-7; 9 bases map to TRBD1. The TCR sequence derives from a human donor with non-small cell lung cancer. Sequencing was performed on uninvolved lung tissue not adjacent to the tumor. CDR3 region: CASSQQQGAREQYF. The CDR3 DNA reads TGTGCCAGCAGCCAACAACAGGGGGCAAGGGAGCAGTACTTC.